The 5 T cell receptor beta chains given below trace back to one sample, sequenced in a study of T cells after yellow fever vaccination. TCRdb reprocessed the 5' RACE reads with MiXCR, giving one entry per CDR3 protein. The sample has approximately 300,000 distinct CDR3 sequences; about 10% are singletons. The specimen comprised CD4+ T cells sorted from PBMCs, sampled 45 days after the yellow fever booster vaccination. The receptors shown here come from a young man who received the YFV17D yellow fever vaccine.

This clonotype was picked up many times. The chain couples TRBV7-6 to TRBJ1-2, with a possible D match to TRBD1 (6 bases). Germline CDR1 SGHVS, CDR2 FNYEAQ. The V and J ends lost 4 bases and 7 bases respectively, with 16 bases between them. There are 14 residues in the CDR3. The DNA for the CDR3 is TGTGCCAGCAGCTCCACAGGGAAAAGAGCTGGCTACACCTTC. Residues: CASSSTGKRAGYTF.

This clonotype turned up a few times. This chain uses TRBV9 with TRBJ2-4, with D perhaps matching TRBD2 (6 bases). Germline V gives CDR1 SGDLS, CDR2 YYNGEE. The V and J ends lost 0 bases and 0 bases respectively, with 10 bases between them. The CDR3 sequence is 16 residues long. The chain's CDR3 is CASSVEGRGAKNIQYF. In DNA, the CDR3 is TGTGCCAGCAGCGTAGAAGGGCGGGGAGCCAAAAACATTCAGTACTTC.

This clonotype occurred many times. J is TRBJ2-7 and V is TRBV15; D uncertain. The germline CDR1 and CDR2 sequences are LNHNV and YYDKDF (reference sequence). The length of the CDR3 is 16 residues. Trimming removed 0 bases from V and 4 bases from J, with 16 bases in between. For the CDR3, the DNA is TGTGCCACCAGCAGAGAGAAAGGACGGAAGTCATACGAGCAGTACTTC. Translated, it gives CATSREKGRKSYEQYF.

A few counts support this clonotype. The chain combines TRBV7-2 with TRBJ2-3, with 7 positions matching TRBD2. CDR3 length: 14 amino acids. CDR1 and CDR2 (germline): SGHTA, FQGNSA. Germline trimming cut 5 bases from V and 4 bases from J; bases unmatched to any gene: 6. The CDR3 sequence is CASSRSLASDTQYF. In DNA, the CDR3 is TGTGCCAGCAGCCGGTCACTAGCGTCAGATACGCAGTATTTT.

This clonotype has a handful of counts. The chain is built from TRBV5-1 and TRBJ2-5, with unresolved D. This CDR3 has 14 residues. Looked up from germline, CDR1 is SGHRS and CDR2 is YFSETQ. Trimming stripped 4 bases from V and 4 bases from J, with 14 bases between. CDR3 sequence (DNA): TGCGCCAGCAGCCCATTCCTTACGGGAGAGACCCAGTACTTC. Residues: CASSPFLTGETQYF. Variable domain in full (rest from reference TRBV5-1 and TRBJ2-5): KAGVTQTPRYLIKTRGQQVTLSCSPISGHRSVSWYQQTPGQGLQFLFEYFSETQRNKGNFPGRFSGRQFSNSRSEMNVSTLELGDSALYLCASSPFLTGETQYFGPGTRLLVL.